The entry that follows covers one T cell receptor beta chain sequence. This CDR3 is built from 13 residues. Trimming removed 8 bases from V and 1 base from J, with 12 bases in between. In germline, CDR1 is WSHSY, CDR2 SAAADI. This specimen comes from a study of blood T cell repertoires in COVID-19. In the study overall: There were acute and convalescent COVID-19 samples, and they came from the United States, Italy and Spain. PBMCs, B-cell-depleted T cells, or T cells provided the cDNA or gDNA that made up the material.

Original processing methods: The authors estimated nucleated cell counts from reference gene primer amplification. The method was immunoSEQ multiplex PCR; TCRdb's version includes in-frame clones alone and lacks a portion of them. D and trimming come from the DNA, and the V and J calls and clone size come from that table. This sample carries some 260,000 clones, more than 65% of them seen once, and the ten largest clones take 4%. Specimen: peripheral blood. J is TRBJ2-7 and V is TRBV10-2, with D uncertain. The sequence derives from a woman between 40 and 55 years old with active or convalescent COVID-19. The CDR3 DNA reads TGCGCCAGCCTCGGTCCACCTTCCTACGAGCAGTACGTC. It encodes CASLGPPSYEQYV.